This TCR beta chain was profiled in a study of blood T cell repertoires in COVID-19. The CDR3 consists of 16 residues. Deletions cut 1 base from V and 6 bases from J, with 16 bases between. Germline V gene lookup returns CDR1 SNHLY and CDR2 FYNNEI. Original handling: The authors estimated nucleated cell counts from reference gene primer amplification. TCRdb's copy holds only in-frame clones and misses some; the assay was immunoSEQ multiplex PCR. V, J and clone size were drawn from that table, and D and trimming were deduced from the DNA. The profile shows approximately 50,000 clones, 85% to 95% of them singletons.

The chain has TRBV2 and TRBJ1-5, with D tentatively TRBD1 (5 bases). The sequence came from a man aged 50-60 years with active COVID-19. Sequencing input: peripheral blood. In DNA form, the CDR3 reads TGTGCCAGCAGTGAAGTGGACGGTGGAACAGGTCAGCCCCAGCATTTT. This gives the protein CASSEVDGGTGQPQHF.